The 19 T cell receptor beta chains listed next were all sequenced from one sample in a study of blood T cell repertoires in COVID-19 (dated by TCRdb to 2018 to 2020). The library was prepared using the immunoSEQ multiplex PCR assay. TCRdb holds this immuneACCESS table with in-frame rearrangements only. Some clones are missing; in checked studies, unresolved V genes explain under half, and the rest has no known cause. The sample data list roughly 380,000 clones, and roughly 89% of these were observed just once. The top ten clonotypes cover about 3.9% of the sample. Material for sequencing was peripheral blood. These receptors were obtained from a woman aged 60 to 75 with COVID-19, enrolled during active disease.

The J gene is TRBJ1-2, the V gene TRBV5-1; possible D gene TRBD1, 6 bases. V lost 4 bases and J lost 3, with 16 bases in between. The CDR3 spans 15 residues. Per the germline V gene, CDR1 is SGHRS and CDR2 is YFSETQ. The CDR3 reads CASSTTGGADYGYTF. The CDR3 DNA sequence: TGCGCCAGCAGCACGACCGGGGGGGCGGACTATGGCTACACCTTC.

The CDR3 DNA sequence: TGTGCCAGCAGTTCCCCGACAGGATGGGCTGAAGCTTTCTTT. This translates into CASSSPTGWAEAFF. The chain links TRBV28 to TRBJ1-1; D might be TRBD1 (6 bases). The V and J ends lost 4 bases and 6 bases respectively, with 15 bases between them. CDR3 size: 14 residues. CDR1 is MDHEN, CDR2 SYDVKM, per germline.

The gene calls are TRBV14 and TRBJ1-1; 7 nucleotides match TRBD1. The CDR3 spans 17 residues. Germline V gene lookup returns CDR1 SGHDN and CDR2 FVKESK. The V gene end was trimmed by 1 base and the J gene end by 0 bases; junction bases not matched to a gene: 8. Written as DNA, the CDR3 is TGTGCCAGCAGCCAAGCCGGGACAGCCTTTATGAACACTGAAGCTTTCTTT. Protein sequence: CASSQAGTAFMNTEAFF.

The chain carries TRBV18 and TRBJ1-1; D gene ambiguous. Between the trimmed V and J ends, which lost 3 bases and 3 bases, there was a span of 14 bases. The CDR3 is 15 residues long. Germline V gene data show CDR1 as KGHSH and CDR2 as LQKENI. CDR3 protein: CASSPVEEGYTEAFF. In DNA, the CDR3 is TGTGCCAGCTCACCGGTAGAGGAGGGTTACACTGAAGCTTTCTTT.

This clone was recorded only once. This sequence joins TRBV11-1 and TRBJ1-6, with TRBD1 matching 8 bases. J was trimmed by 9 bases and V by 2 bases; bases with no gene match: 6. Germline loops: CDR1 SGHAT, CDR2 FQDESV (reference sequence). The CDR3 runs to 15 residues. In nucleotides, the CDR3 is TGTGCCAGCAGCTTACTAACAGGGGGTGGTTCACCCCTCCACTTT. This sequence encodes CASSLLTGGGSPLHF.

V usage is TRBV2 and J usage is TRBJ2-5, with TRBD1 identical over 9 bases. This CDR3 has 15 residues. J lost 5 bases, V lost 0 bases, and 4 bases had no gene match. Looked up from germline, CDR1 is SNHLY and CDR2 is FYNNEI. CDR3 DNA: TGTGCCAGCAGTGAAGCGACAGGGGGAGTTGAGACCCAGTACTTC. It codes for CASSEATGGVETQYF.

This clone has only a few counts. CDR3: CASSSRRVSTEAFF. CDR3 in DNA: TGTGCCAGCAGTTCCCGGCGGGTGAGCACTGAAGCTTTCTTT. The rearrangement uses TRBV6-5 and TRBJ1-1; no clear D gene. The length of the CDR3 is 14 residues. The V gene lost 4 bases and the J gene lost 4 bases, with 13 bases spanning the gap. Germline CDR1 reads MNHEY; CDR2 reads SVGAGI.

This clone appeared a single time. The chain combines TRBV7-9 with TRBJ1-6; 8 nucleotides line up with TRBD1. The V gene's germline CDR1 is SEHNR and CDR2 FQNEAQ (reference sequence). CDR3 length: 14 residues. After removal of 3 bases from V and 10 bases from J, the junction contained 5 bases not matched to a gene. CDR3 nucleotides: TGTGCCAGCAGCTTGGGGGACAGGCAGTCACCCCTCCACTTT. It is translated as CASSLGDRQSPLHF.

The CDR3 DNA follows: TGTGCCAGCAGCCCGTGGGATCGGGGAGGCGAGCAGTACTTC. Its translation is CASSPWDRGGEQYF. V is TRBV11-2 and J is TRBJ2-7; D may be TRBD2 (6 bases). Germline V CDR1 and CDR2: SGHAT, FQNNGV. Trimming pared 5 bases from V and 6 bases from J, leaving 17 bases between. This CDR3 is built from 14 residues.

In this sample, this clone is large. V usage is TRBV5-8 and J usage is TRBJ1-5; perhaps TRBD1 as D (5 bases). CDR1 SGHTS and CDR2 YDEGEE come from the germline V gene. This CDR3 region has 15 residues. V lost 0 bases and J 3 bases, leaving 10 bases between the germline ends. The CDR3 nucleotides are TGTGCCAGCAGCTTGGGGGGACTGCACAATCAGCCCCAGCATTTT. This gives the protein CASSLGGLHNQPQHF. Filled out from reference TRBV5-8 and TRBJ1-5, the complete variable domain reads EAGVTQSPTHLIKTRGQQATLRCSPISGHTSVYWYQQALGLGLQFLLWYDEGEERNRGNFPPRFSGRQFPNYSSELNVNALELEDSALYLCASSLGGLHNQPQHFGDGTRLSIL.

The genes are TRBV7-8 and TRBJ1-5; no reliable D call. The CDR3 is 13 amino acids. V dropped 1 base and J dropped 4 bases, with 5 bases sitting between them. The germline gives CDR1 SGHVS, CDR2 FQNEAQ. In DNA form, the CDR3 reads TGTGCCAGCAGCTTAGGCGCAAATCAGCCCCAGCATTTT. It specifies CASSLGANQPQHF.

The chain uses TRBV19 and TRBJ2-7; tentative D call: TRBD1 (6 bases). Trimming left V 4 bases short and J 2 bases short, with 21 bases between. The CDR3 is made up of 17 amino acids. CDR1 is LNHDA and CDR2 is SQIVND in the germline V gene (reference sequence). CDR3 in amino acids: CASSTKSNRAFTYEQYF. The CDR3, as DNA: TGTGCCAGTAGTACCAAGTCTAACAGGGCCTTTACCTACGAGCAGTACTTC.

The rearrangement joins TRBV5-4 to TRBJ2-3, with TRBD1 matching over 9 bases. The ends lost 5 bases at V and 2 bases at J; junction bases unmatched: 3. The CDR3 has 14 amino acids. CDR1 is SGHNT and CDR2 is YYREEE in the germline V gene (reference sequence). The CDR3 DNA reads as TGTGCCAGCAGACGGACAGGGGTCACAGATACGCAGTATTTT. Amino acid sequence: CASRRTGVTDTQYF.

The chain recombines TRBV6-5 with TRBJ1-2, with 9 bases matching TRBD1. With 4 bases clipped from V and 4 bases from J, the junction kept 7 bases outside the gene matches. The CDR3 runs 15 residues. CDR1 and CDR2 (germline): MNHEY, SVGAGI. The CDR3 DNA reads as TGTGCCAGCAGTTCCCCGGACAGGGGTAGCTATGGCTACACCTTC. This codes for CASSSPDRGSYGYTF.

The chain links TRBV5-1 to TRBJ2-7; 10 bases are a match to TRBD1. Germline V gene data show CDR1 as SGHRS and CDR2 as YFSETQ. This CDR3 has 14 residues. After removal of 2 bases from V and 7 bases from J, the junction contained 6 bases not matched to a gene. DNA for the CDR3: TGCGCCAGCAGCTTAACAGGACAGGGGGTTGAGCAGTACTTC. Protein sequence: CASSLTGQGVEQYF.

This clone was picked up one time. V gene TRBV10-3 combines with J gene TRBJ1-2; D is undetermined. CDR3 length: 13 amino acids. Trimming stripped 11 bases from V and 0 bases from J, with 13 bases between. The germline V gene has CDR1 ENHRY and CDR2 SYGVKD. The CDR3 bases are TGTGCCTCGGCGGCAGACTCTAACTATGGCTACACCTTC. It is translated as CASAADSNYGYTF.

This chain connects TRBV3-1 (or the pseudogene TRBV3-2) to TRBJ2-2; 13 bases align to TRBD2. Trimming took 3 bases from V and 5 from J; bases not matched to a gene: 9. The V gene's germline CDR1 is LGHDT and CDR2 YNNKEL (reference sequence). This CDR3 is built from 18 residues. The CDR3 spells CASSHGSGLAGRTGELFF. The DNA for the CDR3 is TGTGCCAGCAGCCATGGTTCGGGACTAGCGGGGAGGACCGGGGAGCTGTTTTTT.

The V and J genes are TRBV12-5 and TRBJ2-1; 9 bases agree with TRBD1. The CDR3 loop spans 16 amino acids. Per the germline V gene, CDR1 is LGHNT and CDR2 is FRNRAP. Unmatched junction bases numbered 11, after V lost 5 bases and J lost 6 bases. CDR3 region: CASGPPGTGPANEQFF. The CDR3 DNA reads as TGTGCTAGTGGTCCGCCCGGGACAGGGCCGGCCAATGAGCAGTTCTTC.

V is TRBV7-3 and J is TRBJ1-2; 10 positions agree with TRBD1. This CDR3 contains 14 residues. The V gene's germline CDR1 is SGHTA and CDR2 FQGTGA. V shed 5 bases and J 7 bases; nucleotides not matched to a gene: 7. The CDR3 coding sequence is TGTGCCAGCAGCCGATCCGGGACAGGGGTTGGCTACACCTTC. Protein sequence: CASSRSGTGVGYTF. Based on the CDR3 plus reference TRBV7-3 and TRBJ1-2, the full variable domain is GAGVSQTPSNKVTEKGKYVELRCDPISGHTALYWYRQSLGQGPEFLIYFQGTGAADDSGLPNDRFFAVRPEGSVSTLKIQRTERGDSAVYLCASSRSGTGVGYTFGSGTRLTVV.